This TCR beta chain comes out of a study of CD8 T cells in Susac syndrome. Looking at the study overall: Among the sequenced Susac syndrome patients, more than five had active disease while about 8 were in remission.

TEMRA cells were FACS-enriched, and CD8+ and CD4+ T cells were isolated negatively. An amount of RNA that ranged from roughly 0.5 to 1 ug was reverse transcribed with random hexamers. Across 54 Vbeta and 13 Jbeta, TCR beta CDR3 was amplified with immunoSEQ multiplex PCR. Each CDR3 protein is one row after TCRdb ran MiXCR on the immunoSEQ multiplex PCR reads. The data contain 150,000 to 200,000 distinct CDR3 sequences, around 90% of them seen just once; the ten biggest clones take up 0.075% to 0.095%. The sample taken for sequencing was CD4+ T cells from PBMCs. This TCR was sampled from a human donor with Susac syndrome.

The CDR3 bases are TGCGCCAGCAGCACTCGGGACAGCAACCAAGAGACCCAGTACTTC. It yields the protein CASSTRDSNQETQYF. The genes are TRBV5-1 and TRBJ2-5; TRBD1 aligns across 7 bases. V lost 4 bases, J lost 0 bases, and 6 bases stayed unmatched. CDR1 SGHRS and CDR2 YFSETQ come from the germline V gene. The CDR3 extends over 15 amino acids.